There are a few counts of the clone carrying this T cell receptor (beta chain). Its cognate antigen is unknown. Germline V lookup: CDR1 DFQATT, CDR2 SNEGSKA (reference sequence). V gave up 4 bases and J gave up 2 bases, with 11 bases separating them. CDR3 length: 14 amino acids. This sample is part of a study of CD8 T cells in ankylosing spondylitis. The TCR beta libraries were generated through quantitative 5'-RACE incorporating molecular barcodes. TCRdb passed the 5' RACE reads through MiXCR, listing each CDR3 protein once. The profile shows about 440,000 distinct CDR3 sequences, 17% of them singletons. Findings of the study overall: Disease-linked clones had a CD8+ phenotype and relatively low frequency in peripheral blood. Reports say disease-linked clones showed up significantly more in matched ankylosing spondylitis synovial fluid. Past studies reported some motif variants in reactive arthritis synovial fluid and blood. A motif in TCR beta, a set of 8 or 9 highly homologous variants, appeared characteristic of ankylosing spondylitis blood.

The V gene is TRBV20-1, the J gene TRBJ2-2, with D maybe TRBD2 (5 bases). This sequence was found in a male donor with ankylosing spondylitis. Sequencing was done on a sample of blood, either unsorted or a sorted T cell fraction (not recorded which). The CDR3 here is CSATPAVNTGELFF. The CDR3 nucleotides are TGCAGTGCTACTCCAGCGGTAAACACCGGGGAGCTGTTTTTT.